Listed below are T cell receptor beta chains from one sample, sequenced in a study of cytomegalovirus exposure and HLA in healthy donors. Clones were read by immunoSEQ multiplex PCR, and TCRdb kept only the in-frame ones, dropping some. The table has about 130,000 clones, about 83% seen once; the top ten hold around 1.2%. Material for sequencing was PBMCs. Receptors originate from a girl aged 2-10 years in good health and CMV-seronegative. CDR3s include the opening cysteine and the closing phenylalanine or tryptophan. D genes are given only for firm matches. Rows give clone size only sometimes, using once, few, many, or a class for an expanded clone.

J	D	V	size	CDR3	DNA
TRBJ1-2	TRBD1	TRBV28	NA	CASSQDRAYYGYTF	TGTGCCAGCAGCCAGGACAGGGCTTACTATGGCTACACCTTC
TRBJ1-1	NA	TRBV7-9	NA	CASSPSGGTNTEAFF	TGTGCCAGCAGCCCCTCGGGAGGGACCAACACTGAAGCTTTCTTT
TRBJ2-3	TRBD2	TRBV6-5	NA	CASSSTRLAGSDTQYF	TGTGCCAGCAGTTCGACACGACTAGCGGGGAGTGATACGCAGTATTTT
TRBJ2-1	TRBD2	TRBV7-2	NA	CASSRLAGGVEQFF	TGTGCCAGCAGCCGACTAGCGGGAGGGGTGGAGCAGTTCTTC
TRBJ2-3	NA	TRBV2	NA	CASSDNTQYF	TGTGCCAGCAGTGATAATACGCAGTATTTT
TRBJ1-1	NA	TRBV29-1	once	CGTGTHTEAFF	TGCGGTACAGGGACCCACACTGAAGCTTTCTTT
TRBJ2-7	TRBD1	TRBV4-1	NA	CASSQVPWTGPAYEQYF	TGCGCCAGCAGCCAAGTACCATGGACAGGGCCCGCCTACGAGCAGTACTTC
TRBJ2-5	TRBD2	TRBV7-7	NA	CASSLGSSGAQETQYF	TGTGCTAGCAGCTTAGGGTCTAGCGGGGCACAAGAGACCCAGTACTTC
TRBJ1-5	NA	TRBV28	NA	CASSFFRTALNQPQHF	TGTGCCAGCAGTTTTTTTAGGACAGCCCTAAATCAGCCCCAGCATTTT
TRBJ2-3	TRBD1	TRBV5-5	NA	CASSPTGNTDTQYF	TGTGCCAGCAGCCCGACAGGGAACACAGATACGCAGTATTTT
TRBJ2-7	TRBD2	TRBV5-1	NA	CASSLGPSGASEQYF	TGCGCCAGCAGCTTGGGTCCTAGCGGAGCCTCCGAGCAGTACTTC
TRBJ2-3	TRBD2	TRBV19	NA	CASSLAGVRRTDTQYF	TGTGCCAGTAGTTTAGCGGGAGTACGTCGAACAGATACGCAGTATTTT
TRBJ2-7	NA	TRBV27	NA	CASSPRQGTYEQYF	TGTGCCAGCAGCCCCCGGCAGGGGACCTACGAGCAGTACTTC
TRBJ1-1	NA	TRBV7-9	once	CASSLGTGSFEAFF	TGTGCCAGCAGCTTAGGTACAGGCTCCTTTGAAGCTTTCTTT
TRBJ2-7	NA	TRBV11-2	NA	CASSHRVDEQYF	TGTGCCAGCAGCCACAGGGTGGACGAGCAGTACTTC
TRBJ2-5	TRBD2	TRBV9	NA	CASSVVAGAMETQYF	TGTGCCAGCAGCGTAGTAGCGGGGGCCATGGAGACCCAGTACTTC
TRBJ1-2	NA	TRBV7-9	NA	CASSFWEGEGYTF	TGTGCCAGCAGCTTCTGGGAAGGGGAAGGCTACACCTTC
TRBJ2-3	NA	TRBV5-4	NA	CASSLPSGEADTQYF	TGTGCCAGCAGCTTGCCCAGCGGTGAGGCAGATACGCAGTATTTT
TRBJ1-2	TRBD1	TRBV19	once	CASIRGTGDGGYTF	TGTGCCAGTATCAGAGGGACAGGGGATGGCGGCTACACCTTC
TRBJ1-4	NA	TRBV2	NA	CASSEVRGEKLFF	TGTGCCAGCAGTGAGGTGCGGGGGGAAAAACTGTTTTTT
TRBJ2-3	TRBD2	TRBV7-2	NA	CASSLASAGTSDTQYF	TGTGCCAGCAGCTTAGCGTCAGCGGGAACGTCGGATACGCAGTATTTT
TRBJ2-7	NA	TRBV2	NA	CASRAQGYEQYF	TGTGCCAGCAGGGCACAGGGCTACGAGCAGTACTTC
TRBJ1-2	NA	TRBV29-1	NA	CSVGEQGVLGNTF	TGCAGCGTTGGGGAACAGGGCGTTCTGGGGAACACCTTC
TRBJ2-7	NA	TRBV2	NA	CASRRAGSGYEQYF	TGTGCCAGCAGGCGTGCGGGCTCGGGTTACGAGCAGTACTTC
TRBJ2-5	TRBD1	TRBV5-4	NA	CASSRGGSKETQYF	TGTGCCAGCAGCCGAGGGGGCAGCAAAGAGACCCAGTACTTC
TRBJ2-7	TRBD2	TRBV7-2	NA	CASSLAGGGYEQYF	TGTGCCAGCAGCTTAGCGGGCGGGGGCTACGAGCAGTACTTC
TRBJ2-3	TRBD2	TRBV30	once	CAWSSGGPRDTQYF	TGTGCCTGGAGTTCGGGGGGTCCTCGAGATACGCAGTATTTT
TRBJ2-3	TRBD1	TRBV5-6	NA	CASSWNWDRGLERQYF	TGTGCCAGCAGCTGGAATTGGGACAGGGGCCTAGAGCGCCAGTATTTT
TRBJ2-7	TRBD2	TRBV28	NA	CASSGGVYEQYF	TGTGCCAGCAGTGGGGGGGTCTACGAGCAGTACTTC
TRBJ1-2	NA	TRBV7-8	NA	CASSLVPRQTYGYTF	TGTGCCAGCAGCTTAGTCCCCAGACAGACTTATGGCTACACCTTC
TRBJ2-5	NA	TRBV2	NA	CASPLQSNQETQYF	TGTGCCAGCCCCCTCCAAAGCAACCAAGAGACCCAGTACTTC
TRBJ2-7	TRBD1	TRBV5-1	NA	CASSITGQGYEQYF	TGCGCCAGCAGCATTACTGGACAGGGCTACGAGCAGTACTTC